This is a list of T cell receptor beta chains from one sample in a study of T-cell memory formation after mild COVID-19. Using its own MiXCR run on the 5' RACE reads, TCRdb lists one record per CDR3 protein. The sample lists more than 120,000 distinct CDR3 sequences, about a fifth seen once, with about 2% in the top ten. Sequencing was carried out using PBMCs or a T cell subset sorted from them (not recorded which). The receptors were sampled from an adult woman who had mild COVID-19 (a few samples of this study predate the infection). Cell type and time point are not known. CDR3s include the opening cysteine and the closing phenylalanine or tryptophan. The D gene is left open where the match is weak. Not every row has a clone size; where given, it reads once, few, many or a size class.

17 | TRBJ2-7 | TRBD2 | . | TRBV7-2 | CASSLGASAGGPYEQYF | TGTGCCAGCAGCTTAGGGGCCTCTGCGGGAGGGCCCTACGAGCAGTACTTC
13 | TRBJ2-7 | . | few | TRBV4-1 | CASSQGPDYEQYF | TGCGCCAGCAGCCAAGGACCAGACTACGAGCAGTACTTC
18 | TRBJ2-2 | TRBD2 | few | TRBV7-9 | CASSVTSGRFLDTGELFF | TGTGCCAGCAGCGTGACTAGCGGGAGATTTCTGGACACCGGGGAGCTGTTTTTT
13 | TRBJ2-3 | . | few | TRBV7-2 | CASSPPQTDTQYF | TGTGCCAGCAGCCCCCCTCAAACAGATACGCAGTATTTT
13 | TRBJ2-7 | . | . | TRBV12-3/TRBV12-4 | CASSLAGLSEQYF | TGTGCCAGCAGTTTGGCAGGGTTGAGCGAGCAGTACTTC
14 | TRBJ2-2 | . | . | TRBV9 | CASSVVGQTGELFF | TGTGCCAGCAGCGTAGTGGGGCAGACCGGGGAGCTGTTTTTT
15 | TRBJ2-3 | . | few | TRBV18 | CASRPGGRGIDTQYF | TGTGCCAGCCGACCCGGGGGCCGCGGAATAGATACGCAGTATTTT
16 | TRBJ1-6 | . | many | TRBV20-1 | CSARDGGAATNSPLHF | TGCAGTGCTAGAGATGGGGGGGCAGCCACTAATTCACCCCTCCACTTT
20 | TRBJ2-3 | TRBD2 | few | TRBV5-1 | CASSAGQGMGLAGVSDTQYF | TGCGCCAGCAGCGCGGGACAGGGGATGGGACTAGCGGGAGTTTCGGATACGCAGTATTTT
15 | TRBJ2-1 | TRBD2 | . | TRBV7-2 | CASSFSTSGFNEQFF | TGTGCCAGCAGCTTCTCGACTAGCGGCTTCAATGAGCAGTTCTTC
10 | TRBJ1-4 | . | few | TRBV20-1 | CSGGNEKLFF | TGCAGTGGGGGTAATGAAAAACTGTTTTTT